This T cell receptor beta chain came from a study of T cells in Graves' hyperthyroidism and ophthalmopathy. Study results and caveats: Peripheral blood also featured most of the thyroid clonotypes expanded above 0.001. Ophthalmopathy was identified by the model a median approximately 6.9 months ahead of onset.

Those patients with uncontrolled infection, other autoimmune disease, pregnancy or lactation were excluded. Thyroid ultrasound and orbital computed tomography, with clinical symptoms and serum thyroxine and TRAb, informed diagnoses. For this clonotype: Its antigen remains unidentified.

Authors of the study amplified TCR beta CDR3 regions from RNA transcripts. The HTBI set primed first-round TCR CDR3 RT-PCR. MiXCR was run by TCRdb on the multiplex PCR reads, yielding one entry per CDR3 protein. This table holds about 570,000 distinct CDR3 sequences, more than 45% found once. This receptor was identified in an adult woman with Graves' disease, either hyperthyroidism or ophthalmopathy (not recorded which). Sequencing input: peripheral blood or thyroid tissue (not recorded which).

Here the CDR3 DNA reads TGTGCCAGCAGTGCCCATAACAATGAGCAGTACTTC. Its protein product is CASSAHNNEQYF. This chain connects TRBV2 to TRBJ2-7; D remains ambiguous. The V gene lost 4 bases and the J gene lost 7 bases, with 11 bases spanning the gap. The germline V gene has CDR1 SNHLY and CDR2 FYNNEI. The CDR3 is 12 residues long.